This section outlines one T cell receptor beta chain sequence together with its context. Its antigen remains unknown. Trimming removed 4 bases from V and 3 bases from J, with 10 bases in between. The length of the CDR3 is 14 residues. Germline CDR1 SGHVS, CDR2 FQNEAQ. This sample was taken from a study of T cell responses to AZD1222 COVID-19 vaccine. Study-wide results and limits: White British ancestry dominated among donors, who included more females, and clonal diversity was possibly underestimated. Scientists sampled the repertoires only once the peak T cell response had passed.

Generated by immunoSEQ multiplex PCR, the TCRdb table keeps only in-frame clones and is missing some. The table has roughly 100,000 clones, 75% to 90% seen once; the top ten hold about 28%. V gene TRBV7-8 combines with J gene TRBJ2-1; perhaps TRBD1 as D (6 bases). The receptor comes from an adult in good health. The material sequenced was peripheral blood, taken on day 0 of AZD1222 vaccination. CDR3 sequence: CASSSKGDYNEQFF. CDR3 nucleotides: TGTGCCAGCAGCTCGAAGGGGGACTACAATGAGCAGTTCTTC.